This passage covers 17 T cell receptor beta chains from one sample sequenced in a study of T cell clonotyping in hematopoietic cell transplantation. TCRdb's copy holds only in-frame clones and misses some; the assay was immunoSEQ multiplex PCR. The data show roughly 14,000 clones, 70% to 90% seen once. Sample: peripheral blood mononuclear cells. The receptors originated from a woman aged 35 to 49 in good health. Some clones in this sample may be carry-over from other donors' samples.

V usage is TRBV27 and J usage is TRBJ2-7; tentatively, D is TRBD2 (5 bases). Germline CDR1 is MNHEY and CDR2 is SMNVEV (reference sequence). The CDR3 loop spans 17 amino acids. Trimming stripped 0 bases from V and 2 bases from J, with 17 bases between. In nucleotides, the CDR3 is TGTGCCAGCAGTTTATCGTTCCCCGGGGTTGTCCCCTACGAGCAGTACTTC. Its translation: CASSLSFPGVVPYEQYF.

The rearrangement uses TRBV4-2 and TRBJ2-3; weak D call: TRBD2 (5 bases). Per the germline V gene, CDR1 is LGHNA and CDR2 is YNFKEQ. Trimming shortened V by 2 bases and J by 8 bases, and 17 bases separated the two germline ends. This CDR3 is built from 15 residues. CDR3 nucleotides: TGTGCCAGCAGCCAAATAAGTCTAGCAGCAAGTACGCAGTATTTT. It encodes CASSQISLAASTQYF.

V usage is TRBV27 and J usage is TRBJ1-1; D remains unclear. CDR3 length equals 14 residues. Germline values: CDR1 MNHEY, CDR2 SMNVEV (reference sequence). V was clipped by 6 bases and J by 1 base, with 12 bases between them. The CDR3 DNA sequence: TGTGCCAGCAGGGGAACAACGAAGAACACTGAAGCTTTCTTT. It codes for CASRGTTKNTEAFF.

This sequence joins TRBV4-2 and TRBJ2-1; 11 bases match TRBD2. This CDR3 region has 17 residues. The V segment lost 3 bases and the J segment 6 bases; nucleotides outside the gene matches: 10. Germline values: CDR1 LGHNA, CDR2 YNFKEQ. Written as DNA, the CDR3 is TGTGCCAGCAGCCATGAACCGGGACTAGCGGTGGGCAATGAGCAGTTCTTC. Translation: CASSHEPGLAVGNEQFF.

The DNA for the CDR3 is TGTGCTAGTGGTCCGACCTGGACCCTGGGGACTGAAGCTTTCTTT. Its translation is CASGPTWTLGTEAFF. The V call is TRBV12-5, the J call TRBJ1-1, with D hard to call. V gave up 5 bases and J gave up 5 bases, with 18 bases separating them. From germline, CDR1 is LGHNT and CDR2 FRNRAP. The CDR3 covers 15 residues.

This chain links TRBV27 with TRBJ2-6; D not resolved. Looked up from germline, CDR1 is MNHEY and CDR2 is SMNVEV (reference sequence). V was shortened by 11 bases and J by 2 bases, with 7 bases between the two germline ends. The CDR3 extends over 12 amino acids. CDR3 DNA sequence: TGTGCCGTTGGAGCTGGGGCCAACGTCCTGACTTTC. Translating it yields CAVGAGANVLTF.

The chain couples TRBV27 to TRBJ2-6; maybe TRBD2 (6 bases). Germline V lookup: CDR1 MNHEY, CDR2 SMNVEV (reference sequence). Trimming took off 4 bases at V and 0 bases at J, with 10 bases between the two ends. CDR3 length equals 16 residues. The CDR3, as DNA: TGTGCCAGCAGTTCCCCCGGGAGCTCTGGGGCCAACGTCCTGACTTTC. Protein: CASSSPGSSGANVLTF.

The CDR3 nucleotides are TGTGCCAGCAGTCGAACATATGGGGGGCGGGATGGTTACGAGCAGTACTTC. Translation: CASSRTYGGRDGYEQYF. The rearrangement joins TRBV4-2 to TRBJ2-7; D possibly matches TRBD1 or TRBD2 (6 bases each). Germline V gene lookup returns CDR1 LGHNA and CDR2 YNFKEQ. Trimming left V 6 bases short and J 4 bases short, with 25 bases between. The CDR3 sequence is 17 residues long.

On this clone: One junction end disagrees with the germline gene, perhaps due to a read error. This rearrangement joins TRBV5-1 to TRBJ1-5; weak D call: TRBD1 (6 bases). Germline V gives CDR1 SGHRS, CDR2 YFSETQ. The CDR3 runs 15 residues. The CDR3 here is CASSVTGYSDQPQHF. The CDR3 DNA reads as TGCGCCAGCAGCGTGACAGGTTATAGCGATCAGCCCCAGCATTTT.

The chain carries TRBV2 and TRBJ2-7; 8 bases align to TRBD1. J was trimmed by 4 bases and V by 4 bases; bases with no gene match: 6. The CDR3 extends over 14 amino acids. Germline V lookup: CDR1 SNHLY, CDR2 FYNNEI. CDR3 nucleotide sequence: TGTGCCAGCAGTGCACGGACAGGGTTATACGAGCAGTACTTC. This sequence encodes CASSARTGLYEQYF.

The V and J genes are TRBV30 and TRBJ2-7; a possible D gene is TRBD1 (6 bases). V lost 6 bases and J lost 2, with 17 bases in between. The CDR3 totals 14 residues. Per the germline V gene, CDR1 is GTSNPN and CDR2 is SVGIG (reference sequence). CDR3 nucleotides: TGTGCCTGTTCTTCGACAGGTCTTGCCTACGAGCAGTACTTC. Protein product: CACSSTGLAYEQYF.

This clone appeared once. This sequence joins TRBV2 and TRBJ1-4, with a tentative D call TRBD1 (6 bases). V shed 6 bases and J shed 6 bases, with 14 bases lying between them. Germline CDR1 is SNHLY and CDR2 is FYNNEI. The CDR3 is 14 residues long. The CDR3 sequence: CASRNRVGDEKLFF. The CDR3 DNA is TGTGCCAGCAGGAACAGGGTGGGGGATGAAAAACTGTTTTTT.

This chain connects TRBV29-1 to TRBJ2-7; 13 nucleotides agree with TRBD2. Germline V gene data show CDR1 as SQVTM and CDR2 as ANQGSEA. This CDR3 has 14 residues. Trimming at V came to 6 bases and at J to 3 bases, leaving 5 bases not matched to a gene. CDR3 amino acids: CSVSRTSGGYEQYF. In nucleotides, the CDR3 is TGCAGCGTCAGCCGGACTAGCGGGGGCTACGAGCAGTACTTC.

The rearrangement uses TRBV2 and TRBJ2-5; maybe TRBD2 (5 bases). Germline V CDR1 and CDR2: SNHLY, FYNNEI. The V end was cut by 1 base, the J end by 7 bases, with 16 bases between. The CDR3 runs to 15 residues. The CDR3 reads CASSEEDSSRGTQYF. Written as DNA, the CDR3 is TGTGCCAGCAGTGAAGAGGATAGCTCACGGGGGACCCAGTACTTC.

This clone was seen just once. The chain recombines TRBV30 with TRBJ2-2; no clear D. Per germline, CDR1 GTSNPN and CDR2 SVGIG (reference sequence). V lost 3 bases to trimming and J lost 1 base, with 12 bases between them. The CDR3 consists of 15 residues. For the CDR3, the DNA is TGTGCCTGGAGGGTGGGGTATAGGAACACCGGGGAGCTGTTTTTT. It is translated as CAWRVGYRNTGELFF.

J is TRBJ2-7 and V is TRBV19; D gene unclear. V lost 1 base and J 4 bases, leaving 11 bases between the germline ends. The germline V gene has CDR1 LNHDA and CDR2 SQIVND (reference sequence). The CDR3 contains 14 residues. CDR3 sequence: CASSIASPNYEQYF. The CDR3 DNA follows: TGTGCCAGTAGTATAGCAAGTCCAAATTACGAGCAGTACTTC.

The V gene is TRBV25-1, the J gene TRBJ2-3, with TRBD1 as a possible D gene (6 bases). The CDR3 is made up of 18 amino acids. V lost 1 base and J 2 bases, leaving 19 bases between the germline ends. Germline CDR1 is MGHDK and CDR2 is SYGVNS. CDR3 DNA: TGTGCCAGCAGTGAATTCTTGGTTCGCAGGGGCAACACAGATACGCAGTATTTT. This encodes CASSEFLVRRGNTDTQYF. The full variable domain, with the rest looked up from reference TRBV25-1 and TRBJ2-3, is EADIYQTPRYLVIGTGKKITLECSQTMGHDKMYWYQQDPGMELHLIHYSYGVNSTEKGDLSSESTVSRIRTEHFPLTLESARPSHTSQYLCASSEFLVRRGNTDTQYFGPGTRLTVL.